This TCR beta chain derives from a study of long-term antiretroviral therapy in people with HIV (dated by TCRdb to about 2022). For the wider study: Collection of the earliest samples took place about a decade ahead of the 2015 WHO recommendation for immediate ART, at a time when ART was typically delayed until CD4 counts fell. A retrospective serial study tested whether changes in peripheral blood TRB repertoire composition and diversity were associated with ART initiation and durable HIV suppression. A total of 192 cryopreserved PBMC samples were contributed to the cohort by 30 adults with confirmed HIV infection, with samples collected serially over a mean of around 6 years (range 1-12). Among the roughly 30 participants with HIV, eleven were female. Test extractions of a monoclonal T-cell line alongside 33 polyclonal samples showed no cross-contamination during QIAcube processing. Points the paper makes about the study in general: At every time point, the repertoire was dominated by expanded TRB clones first identified before ART initiation, although this dominance fluctuated and, in many PLHIV, declined after ART. HIV repertoires had narrower CDR3 length ranges than controls, and the network structure suggested an antigen-experienced repertoire that shifted only slightly toward naive after ART. Because cell numbers in pre-ART samples were limited, unsorted PBMC were profiled instead of sorted CD4+ and CD8+ T cells. A significant increase in TRB diversity was found to be associated with ART initiation, although TRB diversity was observed to remain significantly below that of transplant donor controls even after long-term ART. No data were available on ART adherence, viral resistance or therapy changes, limiting inferences about post-ART repertoire changes. The samples span the years 2004 to 2017, and the ART regimens used may be less effective than current regimens. Owing to limited PBMC availability, only the TCR beta chain was sequenced, without alpha chain pairing.

The immunoSEQ hsTCRB v3.0 assay was used at survey level resolution for TRB variable region sequencing. The target sequencing depth for TRB was roughly 40,000-50,000 T-cell genomes per sample. TRB libraries were pooled and sequenced on an Illumina MiSeq using a v3 150-cycle kit. As for the original processing: Repertoire analysis was performed in R inside a reproducible Nextflow workflow that covered QC, data transformation and analysis. LymphoSeq2, an R package for AIRR-Seq data exploration, was used to implement custom analyses. After excluding a few samples that yielded fewer than 5000 total TRB sequences, roughly 190 HIV repertoires remained for analysis. Of the roughly 190 retained HIV repertoires, roughly 61 were collected before and around 130 after ART initiation. Repertoires were downsampled to 5000 TRB nucleotide sequences, and summary statistics were averaged over 100 downsampling iterations. TRB sequences were retained for analysis only if CDR3 regions of at least seven amino acids were present. Two measures captured diversity: a Shannon entropy-derived clonality score and the Gini coefficient. Repertoire networks linked the top 5000 CDR3 amino acid sequences whenever two sequences differed by an edit distance of one. Antigen specificity groups and MHC restriction were predicted for TRB CDR3 amino acid sequences with GLIPH2. Known CMV, EBV, HIV or tissue antigen associations were flagged by matching CDR3 amino acid sequences against VDJdb and McPAS-TCR. Pre-ART, post-ART and control groups were compared with Wilcoxon signed-rank tests and Holm-Bonferroni correction. Sourced from immuneACCESS, this table was stored by TCRdb with only in-frame sequences that have V and J called. A share of the clones is absent; for the studies checked, an unresolved V gene accounts for under half, and the remainder has no known explanation. V and J calls and clone size are copied from that table; D and trimming were computed from the DNA. This sample lists 23,000 or so clones; roughly four fifths were detected once. Clones ranked in the top ten supply about a quarter of the sample.

Inclusion was restricted to participants for whom at least one PBMC sample before ART initiation and at least two post-ART samples were available. Treatment was received in the United States of America by all participants with HIV. Before DNA extraction, cryopreserved samples containing about 0.9-11 million PBMC were thawed and washed. At the time of the earliest PBMC sample, participants with HIV were aged between roughly 23 and 60 years. PBMC samples from each participant spanned 1-4 timepoints before ART initiation and 2-8 timepoints after ART initiation, with a median of 7 samples. Serial HIV viral load, CD4+ T-cell count, ART history and demographic data were obtained for every participant. Genomic DNA was extracted from unsorted PBMC with a Qiagen kit on a QIAcube, processed in batches of 12 samples. With respect to this clone: This receptor's antigen is unknown. Per-nucleotide qualities are absent, and no much larger clonotype sits a single base away.

The receptor comes from a man aged 50 or older with HIV. The input for sequencing was unsorted PBMCs, taken 0.4 years after starting antiretroviral therapy.

The CDR3 reads as follows: CASSPPGGSGNTIYF. The nucleotide sequence is TGTGCCAGCTCACCGCCCGGTGGATCTGGAAACACCATATATTTT. The rearranged chain carries TRBV18 and TRBJ1-3, with no reliable assignment of the D segment. The germline V gene provides CDR1 KGHSH and CDR2 LQKENI. The CDR3 runs 15 residues from the cysteine to the phenylalanine. Just CDR3 DNA is preserved here, 45 bases in frame from base 1. V is clipped by 3 bases and J by 1 base, and the sequence between their germline boundaries is 10 bases long.